This T cell receptor (beta chain) derives from a study of blood T cell repertoires in COVID-19. For the study at large: The origin of the acute and convalescent COVID-19 samples was the United States, Italy and Spain. T cells, B-cell-depleted T cells, or PBMCs supplied cDNA or gDNA.

The J segment lost 3 bases and the V segment lost 7 bases, leaving 4 bases of the junction unmatched. The length of the CDR3 is 13 residues. CDR1 and CDR2 from the germline V gene are MDHEN and SYDVKM. Seattle patient enrollment occurred during active infection, with longitudinal follow-up thereafter. Original data processing: How many nucleated cells were present was estimated from reference gene primer amplification. The method was immunoSEQ multiplex PCR; TCRdb's version includes in-frame clones alone and lacks a portion of them. Clone size and V and J calls were adopted from that table, with D and trimming inferred from the DNA. This sample has about 330,000 clones, with approximately 90% found just once.

The chain has TRBV28 and TRBJ1-2, with 8 positions matching TRBD1. This receptor was taken from a man in his thirties or forties with COVID-19, enrolled during active disease. The sample was peripheral blood. The CDR3 spells CASISGGDYGYTF. For the CDR3, the DNA is TGTGCCAGCATCTCAGGGGGCGACTATGGCTACACCTTC.